This TCR beta chain was found in a study of beta chain features in type 1 diabetes. Whole-study results and caveats: Cells expressing TCR highly could be over-represented by cDNA sequencing. Unsettled here was the matter of whether HLA type influences TCRB rearrangement.

Sorted cells reached over 95% purity in every population. Investigators reverse transcribed all isolated RNA, so they sequenced expressed TCRB transcripts. Generated by immunoSEQ multiplex PCR, the TCRdb table keeps only in-frame clones and is missing some. Of nearly 350,000 clones listed, around 8% are singletons. As for this clone: What it recognizes is unknown.

CDR1 is SGHRS, CDR2 YFSETQ, per germline. This CDR3 has 15 residues. Trimming stripped 5 bases from V and 0 bases from J, with 12 bases between. The receptor was derived from a woman aged 18-29 years in good health. The chain couples TRBV5-1 to TRBJ2-1; possibly TRBD1 for D (6 bases). Sequenced material: central memory CD4+ T cells from blood. CDR3 in DNA: TGCGCCAGCAGATTGACAGGATTCTCCTACAATGAGCAGTTCTTC. Translated: CASRLTGFSYNEQFF.